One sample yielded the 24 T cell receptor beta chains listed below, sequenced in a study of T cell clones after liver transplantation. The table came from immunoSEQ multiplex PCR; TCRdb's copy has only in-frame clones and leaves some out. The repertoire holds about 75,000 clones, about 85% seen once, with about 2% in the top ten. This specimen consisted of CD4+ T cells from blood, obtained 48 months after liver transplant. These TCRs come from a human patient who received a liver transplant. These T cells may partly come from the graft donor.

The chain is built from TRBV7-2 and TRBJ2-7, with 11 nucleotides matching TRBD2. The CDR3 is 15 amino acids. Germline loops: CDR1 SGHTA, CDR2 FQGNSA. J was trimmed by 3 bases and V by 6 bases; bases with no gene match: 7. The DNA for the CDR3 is TGTGCCAGCAGGTTGCTAGCGGGAGGAGTCTACGAGCAGTACTTC. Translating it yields CASRLLAGGVYEQYF.

CDR3 bases: TGTGCCAGCAGCGTAGAAGGGGTCCAAGAGACCCAGTACTTC. Translation gives CASSVEGVQETQYF. The gene calls are TRBV9 and TRBJ2-5; D may be TRBD1 (5 bases). This CDR3 spans 14 amino acids. With 0 bases removed from V and 1 base from J, the gap between germline ends came to 7 bases. Germline V gene sequence: CDR1 SGDLS, CDR2 YYNGEE.

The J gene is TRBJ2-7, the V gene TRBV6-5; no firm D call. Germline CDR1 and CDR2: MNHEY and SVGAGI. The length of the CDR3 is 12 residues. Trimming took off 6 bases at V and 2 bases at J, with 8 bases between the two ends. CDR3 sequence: CASRLGAYEQYF. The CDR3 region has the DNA TGTGCCAGCAGATTAGGCGCCTACGAGCAGTACTTC.

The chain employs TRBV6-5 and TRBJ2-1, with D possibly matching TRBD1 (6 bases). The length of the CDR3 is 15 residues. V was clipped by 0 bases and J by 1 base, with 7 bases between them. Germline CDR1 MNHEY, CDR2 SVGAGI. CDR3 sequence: CASSYSDRSYNEQFF. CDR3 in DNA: TGTGCCAGCAGTTACTCGGACAGATCCTACAATGAGCAGTTCTTC.

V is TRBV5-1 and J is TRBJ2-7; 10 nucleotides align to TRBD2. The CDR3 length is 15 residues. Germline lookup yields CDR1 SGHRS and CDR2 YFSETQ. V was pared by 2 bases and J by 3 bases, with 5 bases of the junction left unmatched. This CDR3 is CASSLTSGAYYEQYF. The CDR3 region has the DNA TGCGCCAGCAGCTTAACTAGCGGGGCTTACTACGAGCAGTACTTC.

CDR3 coding DNA: TGCGCCAGCAGCTTAGGGGGGGCCTCCTACAATGAGCAGTTCTTC. Translating it yields CASSLGGASYNEQFF. The rearrangement links TRBV5-1 to TRBJ2-1, with D tentatively TRBD2 (7 bases). Germline CDR1 reads SGHRS; CDR2 reads YFSETQ. The V gene lost 2 bases and the J gene lost 0 bases, with 9 bases spanning the gap. This CDR3 has 15 residues.

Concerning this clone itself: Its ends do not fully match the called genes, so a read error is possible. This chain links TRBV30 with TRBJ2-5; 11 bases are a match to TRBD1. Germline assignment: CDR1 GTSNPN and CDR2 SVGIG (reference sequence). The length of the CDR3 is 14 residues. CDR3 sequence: CAWSGDRGKETQYF. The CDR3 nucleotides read TGTGCCTGGAGCGGGGACAGGGGGAAAGAAACCCAGTACTTC. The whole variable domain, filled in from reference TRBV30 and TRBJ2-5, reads SQTIHQWPATLVQPVGSPLSLECTVEGTSNPNLYWYRQAAGRGLQLLFYSVGIGQISSEVPQNLSASRPQDRQFILSSKKLLLSDSGFYLCAWSGDRGKETQYFGPGTRLLVL.

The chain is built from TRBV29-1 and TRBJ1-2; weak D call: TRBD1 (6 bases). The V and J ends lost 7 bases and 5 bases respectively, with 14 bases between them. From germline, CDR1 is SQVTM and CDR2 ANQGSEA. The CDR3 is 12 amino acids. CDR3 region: CSAGRGAYGYTF. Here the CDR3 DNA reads TGCAGCGCCGGGAGGGGGGCTTATGGCTACACCTTC. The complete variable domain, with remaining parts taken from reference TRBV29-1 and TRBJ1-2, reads SAVISQKPSRDICQRGTSLTIQCQVDSQVTMMFWYRQQPGQSLTLIATANQGSEATYESGFVIDKFPISRPNLTFSTLTVSNMSPEDSSIYLCSAGRGAYGYTFGSGTRLTVV.

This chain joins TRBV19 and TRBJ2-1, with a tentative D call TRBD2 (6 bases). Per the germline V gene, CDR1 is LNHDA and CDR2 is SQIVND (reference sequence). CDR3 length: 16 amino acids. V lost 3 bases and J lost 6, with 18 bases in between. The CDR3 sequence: CASSIRSGLGTNEQFF. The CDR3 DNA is TGTGCCAGTAGTATCCGGTCGGGACTCGGTACCAATGAGCAGTTCTTC.

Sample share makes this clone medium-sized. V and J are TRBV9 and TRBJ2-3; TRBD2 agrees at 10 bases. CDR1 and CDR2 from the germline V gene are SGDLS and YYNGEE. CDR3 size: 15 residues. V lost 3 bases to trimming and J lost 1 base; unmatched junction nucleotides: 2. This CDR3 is CASSALAGGTDTQYF. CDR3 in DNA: TGTGCCAGCAGCGCGCTAGCGGGGGGCACAGATACGCAGTATTTT. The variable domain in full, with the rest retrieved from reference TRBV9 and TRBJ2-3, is DSGVTQTPKHLITATGQRVTLRCSPRSGDLSVYWYQQSLDQGLQFLIQYYNGEERAKGNILERFSAQQFPDLHSELNLSSLELGDSALYFCASSALAGGTDTQYFGPGTRLTVL.

The CDR3 DNA sequence: TGTGCCAGCAGTTCACGACTAGCGGGATACAATGAGCAGTTCTTC. It is translated as CASSSRLAGYNEQFF. V and J are TRBV28 and TRBJ2-1; 11 nucleotides match TRBD2. The CDR3 is 15 residues long. V lost 4 bases and J lost 4; bases outside the gene matches: 3. Germline V CDR1 and CDR2: MDHEN, SYDVKM.

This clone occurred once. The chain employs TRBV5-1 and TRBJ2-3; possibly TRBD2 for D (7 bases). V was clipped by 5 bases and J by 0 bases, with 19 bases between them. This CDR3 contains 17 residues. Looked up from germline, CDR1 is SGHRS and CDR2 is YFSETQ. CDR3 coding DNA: TGCGCCAGCAGTCGAGGGGGGAGGGGCCGGAGCACAGATACGCAGTATTTT. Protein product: CASSRGGRGRSTDTQYF.

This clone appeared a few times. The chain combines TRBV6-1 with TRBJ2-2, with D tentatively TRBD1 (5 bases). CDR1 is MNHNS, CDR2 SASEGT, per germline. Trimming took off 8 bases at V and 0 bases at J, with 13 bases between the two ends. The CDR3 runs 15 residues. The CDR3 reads CASLGESANTGELFF. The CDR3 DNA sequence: TGTGCCAGCTTAGGGGAATCAGCGAACACCGGGGAGCTGTTTTTT.

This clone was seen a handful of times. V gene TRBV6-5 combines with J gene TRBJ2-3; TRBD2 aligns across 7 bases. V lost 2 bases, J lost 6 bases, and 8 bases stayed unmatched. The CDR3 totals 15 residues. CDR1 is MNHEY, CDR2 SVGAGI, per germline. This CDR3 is CASSYDWGGGDTQYF. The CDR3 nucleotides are TGTGCCAGCAGTTACGATTGGGGGGGAGGGGATACGCAGTATTTT.

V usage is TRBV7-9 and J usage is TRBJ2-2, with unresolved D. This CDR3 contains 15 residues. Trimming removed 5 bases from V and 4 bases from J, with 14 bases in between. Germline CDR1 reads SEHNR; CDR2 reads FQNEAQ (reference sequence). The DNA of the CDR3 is TGTGCCAGCAGCCCACCAACGACGCTCACCGGGGAGCTGTTTTTT. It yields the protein CASSPPTTLTGELFF.

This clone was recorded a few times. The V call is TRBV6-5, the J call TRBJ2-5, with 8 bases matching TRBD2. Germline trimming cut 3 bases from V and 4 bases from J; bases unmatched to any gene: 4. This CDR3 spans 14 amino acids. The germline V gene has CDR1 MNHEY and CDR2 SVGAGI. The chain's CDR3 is CASSYRTSTETQYF. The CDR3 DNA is TGTGCCAGCAGTTATCGGACTAGCACAGAGACCCAGTACTTC.

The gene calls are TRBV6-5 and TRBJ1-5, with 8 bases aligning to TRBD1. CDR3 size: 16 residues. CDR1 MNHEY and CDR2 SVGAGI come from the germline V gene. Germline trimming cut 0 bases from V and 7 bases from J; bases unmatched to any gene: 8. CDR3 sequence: CASSYSATGVWQPQHF. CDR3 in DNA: TGTGCCAGCAGTTACTCTGCGACAGGGGTTTGGCAGCCCCAGCATTTT.

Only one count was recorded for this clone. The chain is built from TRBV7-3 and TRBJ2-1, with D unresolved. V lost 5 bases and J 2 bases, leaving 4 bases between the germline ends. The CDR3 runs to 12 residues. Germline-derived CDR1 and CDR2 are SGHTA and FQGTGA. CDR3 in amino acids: CASSIPYNEQFF. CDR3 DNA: TGTGCCAGCAGCATACCCTACAATGAGCAGTTCTTC.

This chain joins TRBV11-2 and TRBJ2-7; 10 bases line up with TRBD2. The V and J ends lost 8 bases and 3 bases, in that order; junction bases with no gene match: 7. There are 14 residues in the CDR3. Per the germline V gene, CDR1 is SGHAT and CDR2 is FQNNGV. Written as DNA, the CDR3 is TGTGCCAGCCGGCGGACTAGCGGCCTCTACGAGCAGTACTTC. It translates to CASRRTSGLYEQYF. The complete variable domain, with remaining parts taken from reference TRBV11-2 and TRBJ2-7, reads EAGVAQSPRYKIIEKRQSVAFWCNPISGHATLYWYQQILGQGPKLLIQFQNNGVVDDSQLPKDRFSAERLKGVDSTLKIQPAKLEDSAVYLCASRRTSGLYEQYFGPGTRLTVT.

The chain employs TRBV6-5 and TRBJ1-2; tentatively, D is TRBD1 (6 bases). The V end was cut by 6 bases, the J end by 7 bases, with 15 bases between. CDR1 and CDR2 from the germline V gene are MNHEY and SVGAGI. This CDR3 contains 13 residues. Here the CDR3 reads CASSPSGGGGYTF. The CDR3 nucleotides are TGTGCCAGCAGCCCCTCCGGGGGCGGTGGCTACACCTTC.

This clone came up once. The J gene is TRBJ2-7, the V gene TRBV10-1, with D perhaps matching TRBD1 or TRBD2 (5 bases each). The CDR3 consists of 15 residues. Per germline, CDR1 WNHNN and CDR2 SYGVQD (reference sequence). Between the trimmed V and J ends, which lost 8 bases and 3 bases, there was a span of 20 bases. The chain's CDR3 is CASLTPGTAGYEQYF. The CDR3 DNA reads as TGCGCCAGCCTTACCCCCGGGACCGCGGGCTACGAGCAGTACTTC.

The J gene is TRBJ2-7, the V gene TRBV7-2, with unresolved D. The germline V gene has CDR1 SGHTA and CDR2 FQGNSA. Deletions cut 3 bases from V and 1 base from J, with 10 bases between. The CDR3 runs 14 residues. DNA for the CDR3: TGTGCCAGCAGCTTGGATTACGGATCCTACGAGCAGTACTTC. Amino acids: CASSLDYGSYEQYF.

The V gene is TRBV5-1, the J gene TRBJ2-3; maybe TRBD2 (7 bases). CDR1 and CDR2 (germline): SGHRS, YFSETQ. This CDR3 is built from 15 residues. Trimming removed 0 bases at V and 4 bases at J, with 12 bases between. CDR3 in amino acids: CASSLGGGGSDTQYF. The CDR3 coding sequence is TGCGCCAGCAGCTTGGGCGGGGGCGGCTCAGATACGCAGTATTTT.

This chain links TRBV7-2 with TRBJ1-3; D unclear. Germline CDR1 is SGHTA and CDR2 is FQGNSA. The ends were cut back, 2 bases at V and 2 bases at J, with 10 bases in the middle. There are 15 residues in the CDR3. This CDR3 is CASSLQQKAGNTIYF. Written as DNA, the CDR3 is TGTGCCAGCAGCTTACAACAGAAAGCTGGAAACACCATATATTTT.